The T cell receptor (beta chain) described here comes from a study of cytomegalovirus exposure and HLA in healthy donors. The PCR made use of 60 Vbeta and 13 Jbeta primers. Generated by immunoSEQ multiplex PCR, the TCRdb table keeps only in-frame clones and is missing some. The table shows around 100,000 clones, with over 60% occurring only once. Germline V gene lookup returns CDR1 MNHEY and CDR2 SVGAGI. The V and J ends lost 2 bases and 5 bases, in that order; junction bases with no gene match: 3. CDR3 size: 14 residues. Source material: PBMCs. The sequence was collected from a man in his thirties or forties in good health and CMV-seropositive. J is TRBJ2-7 and V is TRBV6-5; the match to TRBD1 covers 10 bases. DNA for the CDR3: TGTGCCAGCAGTTACCGGGACAGGGGCCACGAGCAGTACTTC. It codes for CASSYRDRGHEQYF.